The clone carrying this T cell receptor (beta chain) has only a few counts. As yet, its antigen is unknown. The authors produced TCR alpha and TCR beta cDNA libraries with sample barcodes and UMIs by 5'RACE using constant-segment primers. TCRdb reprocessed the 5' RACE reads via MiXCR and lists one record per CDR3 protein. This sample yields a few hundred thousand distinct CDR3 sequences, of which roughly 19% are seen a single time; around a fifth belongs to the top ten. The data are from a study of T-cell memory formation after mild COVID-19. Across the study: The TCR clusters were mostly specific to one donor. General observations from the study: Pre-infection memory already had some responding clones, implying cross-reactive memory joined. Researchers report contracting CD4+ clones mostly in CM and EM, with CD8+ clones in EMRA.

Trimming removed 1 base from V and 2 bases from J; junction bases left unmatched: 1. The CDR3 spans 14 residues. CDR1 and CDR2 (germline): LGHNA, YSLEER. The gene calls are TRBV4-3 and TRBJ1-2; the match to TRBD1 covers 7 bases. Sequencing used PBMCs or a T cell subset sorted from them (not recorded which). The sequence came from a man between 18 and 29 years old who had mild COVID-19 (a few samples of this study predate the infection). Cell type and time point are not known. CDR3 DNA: TGCGCCAGCAGCCAAGTACAGGGGAACTATGGCTACACCTTC. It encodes CASSQVQGNYGYTF.